Each of the 27 T cell receptor beta chains below was sequenced from the same sample in a study of shared clonotypes between healthy human individuals. Here immunoSEQ multiplex PCR was the method, and the copy in TCRdb shows in-frame clones only, minus some. The table includes roughly 700,000 clones, about 74% detected once. The sequenced material came from memory CD4+ T cells sorted from blood. The subset denotes: CD45RA-negative fraction. Receptors originate from a woman under 40 in good health.

The V and J genes are TRBV27 and TRBJ2-7; either TRBD1 or TRBD2 may supply D (6 bases each). Germline CDR1 is MNHEY and CDR2 is SMNVEV (reference sequence). The V end lost 6 bases, the J end lost 2 bases, and 14 bases lay between the germline ends. This CDR3 is built from 14 residues. This CDR3 is CASRATRDTYEQYF. The CDR3 DNA is TGTGCCAGCAGAGCGACGCGGGACACCTACGAGCAGTACTTC.

Concerning this clone: Since a much larger clone is just one base distant, this may be a read error. This sample includes further DNA sequences coding for the same CDR3. V is TRBV5-1 and J is TRBJ2-2; TRBD2 aligns across 11 bases. The CDR3 totals 15 residues. The V gene end was trimmed by 2 bases and the J gene end by 3 bases; junction bases not matched to a gene: 0. Germline CDR1 reads SGHRS; CDR2 reads YFSETQ. CDR3 in amino acids: CASSLLAGDTGELFF. The CDR3 DNA reads TGCGCCAGCAGCTTACTAGCGGGAGACACCGGGGAGCTGTTTTTT.

The chain links TRBV30 to TRBJ2-2; TRBD2 is a possible D gene (5 bases). From germline, CDR1 is GTSNPN and CDR2 SVGIG (reference sequence). V shed 3 bases and J shed 5 bases, with 10 bases lying between them. The CDR3 totals 13 residues. The CDR3 here is CAWRGDGTGELFF. CDR3 coding DNA: TGTGCCTGGAGGGGAGATGGTACCGGGGAGCTGTTTTTT.

This sequence joins TRBV7-6 and TRBJ2-3; tentatively, D is TRBD2 (5 bases). The germline V and J ends were trimmed by 5 bases and 2 bases, with 17 bases remaining between them. CDR1 and CDR2 (germline): SGHVS, FNYEAQ. The CDR3 extends over 16 amino acids. CDR3 sequence (DNA): TGTGCCAGCAGCCCATATACTAGTCTCGACACAGATACGCAGTATTTT. Protein sequence: CASSPYTSLDTDTQYF.

This clone was seen a handful of times. Other DNA sequences from this sample encode an identical CDR3 as well. The CDR3 region is CASSPGSGETQYF. CDR3 coding DNA: TGCGCCAGCAGCCCTGGAAGTGGTGAGACCCAGTACTTC. The chain recombines TRBV5-1 with TRBJ2-5; D not certain. Germline CDR1 and CDR2: SGHRS and YFSETQ. The germline V and J ends were trimmed by 4 bases and 5 bases, with 12 bases remaining between them. CDR3 length equals 13 residues.

The chain uses TRBV19 and TRBJ1-4; D not resolved. Per germline, CDR1 LNHDA and CDR2 SQIVND (reference sequence). V lost 5 bases, J lost 4 bases, and 17 bases lay in between. The CDR3 is made up of 16 amino acids. The DNA of the CDR3 is TGTGCCAGTAGTCCTCGCGGCTCCAACTTTAATGAAAAACTGTTTTTT. This sequence encodes CASSPRGSNFNEKLFF. The variable domain in full, completed from reference TRBV19 and TRBJ1-4, reads DGGITQSPKYLFRKEGQNVTLSCEQNLNHDAMYWYRQDPGQGLRLIYYSQIVNDFQKGDIAEGYSVSREKKESFPLTVTSAQKNPTAFYLCASSPRGSNFNEKLFFGSGTQLSVL.

As concerns this clone: Since a much larger clone is just one base distant, this may be a read error. V is TRBV6-1 and J is TRBJ2-6; D is uncertain. CDR1 is MNHNS, CDR2 SASEGT, per germline. The CDR3 extends over 14 amino acids. The CDR3 nucleotides read TGTGCCAGCAGGGAAGGCTCTGGGGCCAACGTCCTGACTTTC. Encoded protein: CASREGSGANVLTF.

V and J are TRBV2 and TRBJ2-3, with 9 bases identical to TRBD2. The trim removed 8 bases at V and 3 bases at J, leaving 6 bases unmatched. Germline CDR1 reads SNHLY; CDR2 reads FYNNEI. CDR3 length: 14 amino acids. CDR3 sequence reads: CASGSGSWTDTQYF. As DNA, the CDR3 is TGTGCCAGCGGTAGCGGGAGTTGGACAGATACGCAGTATTTT.

This CDR3 is CASSYGLAGALYEQFF. The DNA for the CDR3 is TGTGCCAGCAGTTACGGACTAGCGGGGGCCCTGTATGAGCAGTTCTTC. V gene TRBV6-5 combines with J gene TRBJ2-1; the match to TRBD2 covers 13 bases. Unmatched junction bases numbered 6, after V lost 2 bases and J lost 8 bases. The length of the CDR3 is 16 residues. Germline values: CDR1 MNHEY, CDR2 SVGAGI.

This chain connects TRBV13 to TRBJ1-5, with D perhaps matching TRBD1 (5 bases). Germline loops: CDR1 PRHDT, CDR2 FYEKMQ (reference sequence). The V end was cut by 5 bases, the J end by 1 base, with 12 bases between. The CDR3 length is 15 residues. The CDR3 DNA reads as TGTGCCAGCAGCCTGGGGGGACCAAGCAATCAGCCCCAGCATTTT. It encodes CASSLGGPSNQPQHF.

Notes on this clone: This may arise from a read error, as a much more abundant clone is one base away. The chain employs TRBV13 and TRBJ1-5; D unresolved. This CDR3 comprises 12 residues. Germline V gene sequence: CDR1 PRHDT, CDR2 FYEKMQ (reference sequence). Trimming pared 3 bases from V and 4 bases from J, leaving 4 bases between. CDR3 region: CASSFQNQPQHF. The CDR3, as DNA: TGTGCCAGCAGCTTCCAGAATCAGCCCCAGCATTTT.

V is TRBV4-1 and J is TRBJ1-3, with a possible D match to TRBD1 (5 bases). The CDR3 spans 17 residues. Trimming took off 1 base at V and 4 bases at J, with 17 bases between the two ends. Germline V CDR1 and CDR2: MGHRA, YSYEKL. Here the CDR3 reads CASSQGLRGRRGNTIYF. CDR3 bases: TGCGCCAGCAGCCAAGGGTTGAGGGGAAGGAGAGGAAACACCATATATTTT.

This chain connects TRBV11-2 to TRBJ1-1; D not certain. The CDR3 is 13 amino acids. Trimming pared 4 bases from V and 1 base from J, leaving 7 bases between. Germline CDR1 is SGHAT and CDR2 is FQNNGV. CDR3 sequence (DNA): TGTGCCAGCAGCTCGCAACAGAACACTGAAGCTTTCTTT. It specifies CASSSQQNTEAFF.

CDR3 region: CASSSDSHSYNEQFF. Written as DNA, the CDR3 is TGCGCCAGCAGCTCGGACTCCCACTCCTACAATGAGCAGTTCTTC. The chain joins TRBV5-1 to TRBJ2-1, with a tentative D call TRBD2 (5 bases). Germline V gene lookup returns CDR1 SGHRS and CDR2 YFSETQ. V was pared by 3 bases and J by 0 bases, with 10 bases between. CDR3 length equals 15 residues.

This clone was found a few times. The rearrangement joins TRBV2 to TRBJ2-5; D is unclear. Per the germline V gene, CDR1 is SNHLY and CDR2 is FYNNEI. Trimming cost V 1 base and J 4 bases, with 10 bases left between them. This CDR3 comprises 14 residues. This CDR3 is CASSEGSSRETQYF. In DNA form, the CDR3 reads TGTGCCAGCAGTGAAGGATCTAGTAGAGAGACCCAGTACTTC.

This clone occurred a few times. The chain has TRBV25-1 and TRBJ2-7; tentative D call: TRBD1 (6 bases). Per the germline V gene, CDR1 is MGHDK and CDR2 is SYGVNS. CDR3 length: 16 residues. Between the trimmed V and J ends, which lost 3 bases and 4 bases, there was a span of 19 bases. CDR3 DNA sequence: TGTGCCAGCAGTGACGATCTCGCAGGGGCCGTGTACGAGCAGTACTTC. Translation gives CASSDDLAGAVYEQYF.

The gene calls are TRBV9 and TRBJ1-1, with no clear D. Germline V gene data show CDR1 as SGDLS and CDR2 as YYNGEE. The V end lost 0 bases, the J end lost 5 bases, and 11 bases lay between the germline ends. The CDR3 is 14 residues long. In DNA, the CDR3 is TGTGCCAGCAGCGTAGTTTTGGAATGGACTGAAGCTTTCTTT. The encoded protein is CASSVVLEWTEAFF.

The chain recombines TRBV4-1 with TRBJ1-4; 7 positions agree with TRBD1. V lost 2 bases and J lost 1; bases outside the gene matches: 7. Germline V gene lookup returns CDR1 MGHRA and CDR2 YSYEKL. There are 17 residues in the CDR3. CDR3 in DNA: TGCGCCAGCAGCCAAATAGGGACAGCGAGAACTAATGAAAAACTGTTTTTT. It translates to CASSQIGTARTNEKLFF.

A remark on this clone: Other DNA sequences in this specimen translate into the identical CDR3. This chain connects TRBV6-6 to TRBJ1-2; no firm D call. Trimming removed 2 bases from V and 1 base from J, with 8 bases in between. The CDR3 is 14 residues long. Germline V CDR1 and CDR2: MNHNY, SVGAGI (reference sequence). CDR3 nucleotides: TGTGCCAGCAGTTACGGCAGAAATAACTATGGCTACACCTTC. Translated: CASSYGRNNYGYTF.

The chain joins TRBV19 to TRBJ2-7; tentatively, D is TRBD1 or TRBD2 (5 bases each). Germline assignment: CDR1 LNHDA and CDR2 SQIVND (reference sequence). The CDR3 consists of 13 residues. V was cut by 8 bases and J by 0 bases, with 11 bases left in between. The CDR3 DNA follows: TGTGCCAGTCGGGACCAGAGCTCCTACGAGCAGTACTTC. This encodes CASRDQSSYEQYF.

This clone was seen a single time. This chain connects TRBV27 to TRBJ2-7, with D perhaps given as TRBD1 or TRBD2 (5 bases each). CDR1 MNHEY and CDR2 SMNVEV come from the germline V gene (reference sequence). The CDR3 is 12 residues long. Trimming pared 6 bases from V and 7 bases from J, leaving 13 bases between. As DNA, the CDR3 is TGTGCCAGCAGCGGGACCCCGGGAGAGCAGTACTTC. This sequence encodes CASSGTPGEQYF.

Comments on this clone: The sample carries other DNA sequences with the same CDR3. This chain connects TRBV7-9 to TRBJ2-2; possibly TRBD1 or TRBD2 for D (6 bases each). CDR1 is SEHNR, CDR2 FQNEAQ, per germline (reference sequence). The CDR3 spans 14 residues. V was trimmed by 5 bases and J by 5 bases, leaving 12 bases between them. The DNA for the CDR3 is TGTGCCAGCAGCCAACAGGGAGGAACCGGGGAGCTGTTTTTT. Protein product: CASSQQGGTGELFF.

This clone was counted a few times. The rearrangement links TRBV6-1 to TRBJ2-7, with 13 bases aligning to TRBD2. Germline V CDR1 and CDR2: MNHNS, SASEGT. This CDR3 region has 13 residues. J lost 6 bases, V lost 4 bases, and 0 bases had no gene match. CDR3 DNA: TGTGCCAGCAGTGGGACTAGCGGGAGCGAGCAGTACTTC. This encodes CASSGTSGSEQYF.

The chain employs TRBV30 and TRBJ1-1; 8 bases map to TRBD1. The CDR3 has 14 amino acids. With 2 bases clipped from V and 5 bases from J, the junction kept 7 bases outside the gene matches. CDR1 and CDR2 from the germline V gene are GTSNPN and SVGIG (reference sequence). In DNA, the CDR3 is TGTGCCTGGAGTCCAACACAGGGGGTAACTGAAGCTTTCTTT. Translation gives CAWSPTQGVTEAFF.

There are a few counts of this clone. The chain joins TRBV2 to TRBJ2-7; 7 positions agree with TRBD2. The germline CDR1 and CDR2 sequences are SNHLY and FYNNEI. The CDR3 consists of 13 residues. V dropped 4 bases and J dropped 4; count of bases not matched to a gene: 4. This chain's CDR3 is CASSGGGIYEQYF. DNA for the CDR3: TGTGCCAGCAGTGGGGGGGGAATTTACGAGCAGTACTTC.

The V gene is TRBV7-9, the J gene TRBJ1-1; TRBD1 might be the D (6 bases). Trimming shortened V by 6 bases and J by 1 base, and 15 bases separated the two germline ends. CDR1 is SEHNR and CDR2 is FQNEAQ in the germline V gene (reference sequence). The CDR3 contains 15 residues. The CDR3 coding sequence is TGTGCCAGCAGATTACAGGGCAGTAAGAACACTGAAGCTTTCTTT. Protein product: CASRLQGSKNTEAFF.

The genes are TRBV28 and TRBJ2-3; possibly TRBD2 for D (6 bases). V lost 6 bases and J lost 2, with 15 bases in between. Per germline, CDR1 MDHEN and CDR2 SYDVKM. CDR3 length: 15 amino acids. CDR3 loop: CASRSYSGYTDTQYF. CDR3 nucleotides: TGTGCCAGCAGATCTTATAGCGGATACACAGATACGCAGTATTTT.